The clone carrying this TCR beta chain was seen many times. Its specificity is unknown. The data originate from a study of regulatory T cells in long-lasting Graves disease. Study-wide results and limits: Favored usage of TRBV28, TRBJ1-2 and TRBJ2-5 was recorded in persistent disease.

Time point indicated: newly diagnosed GD, antithyroid drugs for less than 3 months. Construction of the TCR library relied on RNA isolated from PBMCs. The CDR3 has 16 amino acids. Trimming took 4 bases from V and 2 from J, leaving 17 bases between them. CDR1 is ENHRY and CDR2 is SYGVKD in the germline V gene. CDR3 regions were amplified by Arm-PCR using iRepertoire HTBI primers to build TCR beta libraries. MiXCR, applied by TCRdb to the multiplex PCR reads, yields one record per CDR3 protein. The sample shows some 490,000 distinct CDR3 sequences, around 11% of them seen only once. The data were also submitted as part of a second study, on T cells in Graves' hyperthyroidism and ophthalmopathy.

The clonotype originates from a woman in her twenties or thirties with Graves disease. This rearrangement joins TRBV10-3 to TRBJ2-5; maybe TRBD1 (6 bases). The sample here was peripheral blood mononuclear cells (PBMCs), taken at new diagnosis, from a patient treated with antithyroid drugs. The CDR3 DNA sequence: TGTGCCATCAGTGTGGGGGCCAGGGGTCGGCAAGAGACCCAGTACTTC. Protein: CAISVGARGRQETQYF.